A single sample is the source of the 21 T cell receptor beta chains below, sequenced in a study of CXCR3-negative and CXCR3-positive naive CD8 T cells. Researchers prepared the TRB cDNA libraries using 5' RACE with UMI labels. TCRdb reprocessed the 5' RACE reads; each CDR3 protein has one entry and no DNA is given. The sample table includes about 80,000 distinct CDR3 sequences. The sequencing sample was made of naive CXCR3- CD8+ T cells from blood. Sample subset: CD45RO-CCR7+CD27+CD95- naive CD8+ T cells lacking CXCR3 (TNR3-). The receptors here all came from a human donor in good health. Some clones in this sample may be carry-over from other donors' samples.

V gene TRBV28 combines with J gene TRBJ2-7; TCRdb returns TRBD2, unconfirmable since there is no DNA. Germline assignment: CDR1 MDHEN and CDR2 SYDVKM. The CDR3 runs to 14 residues. The CDR3 protein is CASIPTVPSYEQYF.

The chain's CDR3 is CASIQTANTGELFF. V usage is TRBV27 and J usage is TRBJ2-2. This CDR3 comprises 14 residues. The germline gives CDR1 MNHEY, CDR2 SMNVEV (reference sequence).

The V and J genes are TRBV7-2 and TRBJ2-7. From germline, CDR1 is SGHTA and CDR2 FQGNSA. The CDR3 sequence is 14 residues long. CDR3 protein: CASSLGLTTYEQYF.

The rearrangement links TRBV12-3 or TRBV12-4 to TRBJ2-1; without DNA, the TCRdb call of TRBD1 cannot be checked. This CDR3 is built from 13 residues. The CDR3 here is CASSLGGRDEQFF.

V and J are TRBV29-1 and TRBJ1-1. The germline V gene encodes CDR1 SQVTM and CDR2 ANQGSEA. This CDR3 contains 13 residues. CDR3 amino acids: CSVEDLLKTEAFF. Supplemented by reference TRBV29-1 and TRBJ1-1, the full variable domain reads SAVISQKPSRDICQRGTSLTIQCQVDSQVTMMFWYRQQPGQSLTLIATANQGSEATYESGFVIDKFPISRPNLTFSTLTVSNMSPEDSSIYLCSVEDLLKTEAFFGQGTRLTVV.

CDR3 sequence reads: CASSSLPAGGDTEAFF. J is TRBJ1-1 and V is TRBV12-3 or TRBV12-4; the TRBD1 assignment by TCRdb is unverifiable without DNA. The CDR3 is 16 residues long.

V usage is TRBV28 and J usage is TRBJ2-7; TCRdb picks TRBD2, but there is no DNA to check that call. In germline, CDR1 is MDHEN, CDR2 SYDVKM. This CDR3 region has 17 residues. The CDR3 region is CASSFGLASRVPYEQYF.

This CDR3 is CASSDSLYGYTF. This sequence joins TRBV25-1 and TRBJ1-2. Germline V gives CDR1 MGHDK, CDR2 SYGVNS. The CDR3 is made up of 12 amino acids.

The V and J genes are TRBV9 and TRBJ2-1. CDR3 size: 13 residues. Germline V lookup: CDR1 SGDLS, CDR2 YYNGEE. CDR3: CASSVDRYNEQFF.

This chain connects TRBV7-9 to TRBJ2-7; TCRdb lists TRBD1, though no DNA is available to test this call. The CDR3 contains 16 residues. Germline CDR1 SEHNR, CDR2 FQNEAQ (reference sequence). CDR3 residues: CASSPGQGSTAYEQYF.

The chain links TRBV4-3 to TRBJ2-7. CDR3 length equals 15 residues. Germline assignment: CDR1 LGHNA and CDR2 YSLEER. Here the CDR3 reads CASSQDLGTTYEQYF.

This chain connects TRBV12-3 or TRBV12-4 to TRBJ2-2; as DNA is missing, the TRBD2 call by TCRdb cannot be tested. There are 11 residues in the CDR3. CDR3: CASSSPGELFF.

This rearrangement joins TRBV12-3 or TRBV12-4 to TRBJ1-1. The CDR3 is made up of 14 amino acids. The CDR3 sequence is CASSLLGLNTEAFF.

The genes are TRBV7-8 and TRBJ2-1; no DNA is available, so the TRBD1 call from TCRdb remains unchecked. The CDR3 runs 16 residues. Germline CDR1 and CDR2: SGHVS and FQNEAQ. The CDR3: CASSLTAGEGYNEQFF.

CDR3 sequence reads: CSAGDGSYEQYF. The chain links TRBV20-1 to TRBJ2-7; TCRdb reports TRBD1, a call that lacks DNA to check it against. Germline CDR1 DFQATT, CDR2 SNEGSKA (reference sequence). This CDR3 contains 12 residues.

V is TRBV12-3 or TRBV12-4 and J is TRBJ2-7; no DNA is available, so the TRBD1 call from TCRdb remains unchecked. The CDR3 has 15 amino acids. CDR3 region: CASRPQGSSSYEQYF.

The V call is TRBV6-5, the J call TRBJ2-3; with no DNA, the TCRdb D assignment of TRBD2 cannot be verified. Per germline, CDR1 MNHEY and CDR2 SVGAGI. This CDR3 contains 15 residues. The CDR3 loop reads CASSPSVLSPDTQYF.

This chain connects TRBV5-1 to TRBJ2-7. This CDR3 has 13 residues. The germline CDR1 and CDR2 sequences are SGHRS and YFSETQ. The CDR3 reads CASSFSRSYEQYF.

The rearrangement uses TRBV9 and TRBJ1-1; TCRdb proposes TRBD1, but this gene call is untestable without DNA. Germline CDR1 and CDR2: SGDLS and YYNGEE. This CDR3 region has 13 residues. The CDR3: CASSVGDSTEAFF. Complete variable domain (other parts from reference TRBV9 and TRBJ1-1): DSGVTQTPKHLITATGQRVTLRCSPRSGDLSVYWYQQSLDQGLQFLIQYYNGEERAKGNILERFSAQQFPDLHSELNLSSLELGDSALYFCASSVGDSTEAFFGQGTRLTVV.

The chain couples TRBV6-1 to TRBJ1-2. Germline V gene data show CDR1 as MNHNS and CDR2 as SASEGT. CDR3 size: 15 residues. The CDR3 sequence is CASSEVGLVDYGYTF.

The chain carries TRBV6-2 or TRBV6-3 and TRBJ2-1; TCRdb's D gene call, TRBD2, goes unchecked for lack of DNA. CDR1 MNHEY and CDR2 SVGEGT come from the germline V gene. The CDR3 is 15 residues long. This CDR3 is CASHTTSGDINEQFF.